Below, one T cell receptor beta chain is given with its context. Its antigen is undetermined. With the read ending 3 residues before the CDR3 end, the germline J gene is used to fill in that end. Sequencing was performed with immunoSEQ multiplex PCR; in TCRdb, only in-frame clones are kept and a portion is missing. This sample lists roughly 45,000 clones; its ten largest clones have approximately 0.98%. Between the trimmed V and J ends, which lost 4 bases and 2 bases, there was a span of 9 bases. The length of the CDR3 is 14 residues. Germline V gene sequence: CDR1 ENHRY, CDR2 SYGVKD. The sample is drawn from a study of T cells in women clearing cervical HPV infection. Study-wide points: Effector/memory and HPV-specific T cells were not isolated, and association timing is unknown. CIN3+ cases had significantly higher TCR richness than controls; evenness did not differ.

The TCR originated in a woman between 18 and 75 years old with a cervical HPV16 infection that either progressed to CIN3+ or cleared (not recorded which). The gene calls are TRBV10-3 and TRBJ1-5; a possible D gene is TRBD1 (5 bases). The sequenced sample consisted of blood buffy coat. The covered CDR3 bases are TGTGCCATCAGTGCAGGGATAGGCAATCAGCCC. This codes for CAISAGIGNQP. The entire CDR3 is CAISAGIGNQPQHF.